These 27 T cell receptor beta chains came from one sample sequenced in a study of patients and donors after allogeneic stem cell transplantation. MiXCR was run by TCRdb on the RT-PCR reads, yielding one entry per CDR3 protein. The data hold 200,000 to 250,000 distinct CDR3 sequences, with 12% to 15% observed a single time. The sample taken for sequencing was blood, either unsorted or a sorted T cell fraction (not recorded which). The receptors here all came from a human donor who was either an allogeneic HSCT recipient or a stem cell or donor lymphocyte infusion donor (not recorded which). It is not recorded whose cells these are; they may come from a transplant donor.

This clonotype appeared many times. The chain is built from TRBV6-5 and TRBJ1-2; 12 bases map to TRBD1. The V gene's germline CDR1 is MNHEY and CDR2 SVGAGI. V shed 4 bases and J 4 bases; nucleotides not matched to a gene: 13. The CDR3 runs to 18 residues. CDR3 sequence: CASSSNSGQGALGYGYTF. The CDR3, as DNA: TGTGCCAGCAGTTCAAACTCGGGACAGGGGGCTTTGGGCTATGGCTACACCTTC.

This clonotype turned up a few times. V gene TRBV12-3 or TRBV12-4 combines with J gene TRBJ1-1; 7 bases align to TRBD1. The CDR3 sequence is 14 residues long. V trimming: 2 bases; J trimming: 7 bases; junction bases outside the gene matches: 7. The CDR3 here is CASSLLRQGIEAFF. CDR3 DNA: TGTGCCAGCAGTTTACTCCGACAGGGAATTGAAGCTTTCTTT.

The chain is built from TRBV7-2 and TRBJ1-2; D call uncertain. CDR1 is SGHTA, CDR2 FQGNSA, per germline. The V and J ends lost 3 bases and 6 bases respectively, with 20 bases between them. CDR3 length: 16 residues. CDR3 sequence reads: CASSFSRTLSEDGYTF. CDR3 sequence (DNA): TGTGCCAGCAGCTTCTCCAGGACCCTATCGGAGGATGGCTACACCTTC.

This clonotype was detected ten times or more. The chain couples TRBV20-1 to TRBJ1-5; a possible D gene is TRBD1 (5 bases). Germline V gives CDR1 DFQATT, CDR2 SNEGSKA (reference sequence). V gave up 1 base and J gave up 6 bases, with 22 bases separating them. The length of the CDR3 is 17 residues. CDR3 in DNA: TGCAGTGCTAGAGTTGGGACTGACGGTGAAGGGTTTCAGCCCCAGCATTTT. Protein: CSARVGTDGEGFQPQHF.

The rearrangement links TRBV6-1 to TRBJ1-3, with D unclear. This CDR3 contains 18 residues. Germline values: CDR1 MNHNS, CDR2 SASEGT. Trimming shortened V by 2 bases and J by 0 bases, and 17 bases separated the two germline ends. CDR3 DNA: TGTGCCAGCAGTGAATATTTTTTGGCCGCGCACTCTGGAAACACCATATATTTT. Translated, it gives CASSEYFLAAHSGNTIYF.

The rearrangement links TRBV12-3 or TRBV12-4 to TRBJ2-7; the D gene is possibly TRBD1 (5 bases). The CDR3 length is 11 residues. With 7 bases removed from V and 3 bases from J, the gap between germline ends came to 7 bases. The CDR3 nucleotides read TGTGCCAGCAAGGACAACTACGAGCAGTACTTC. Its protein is CASKDNYEQYF.

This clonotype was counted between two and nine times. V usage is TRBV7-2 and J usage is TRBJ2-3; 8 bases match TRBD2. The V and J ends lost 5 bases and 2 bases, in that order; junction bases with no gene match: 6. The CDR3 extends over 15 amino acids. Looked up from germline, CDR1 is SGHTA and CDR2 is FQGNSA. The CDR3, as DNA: TGTGCCAGCAGCCCAGGGACTAGGTTCACAGATACGCAGTATTTT. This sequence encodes CASSPGTRFTDTQYF.

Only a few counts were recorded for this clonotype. The CDR3 here is CASSLQGVSYEQYF. Here the CDR3 DNA reads TGTGCCAGCAGCCTACAGGGGGTCTCCTACGAGCAGTACTTC. The chain uses TRBV5-5 and TRBJ2-7; 8 positions agree with TRBD1. Germline values: CDR1 SGHKS, CDR2 YYEKEE (reference sequence). The CDR3 spans 14 residues. J lost 0 bases, V lost 4 bases, and 3 bases had no gene match.

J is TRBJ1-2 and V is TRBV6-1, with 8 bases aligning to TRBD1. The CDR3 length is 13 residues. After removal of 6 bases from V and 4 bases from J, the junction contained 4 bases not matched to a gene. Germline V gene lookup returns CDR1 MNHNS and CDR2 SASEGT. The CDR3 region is CASRGQGIYGYTF. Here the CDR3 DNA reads TGTGCCAGCAGAGGACAGGGCATCTATGGCTACACCTTC.

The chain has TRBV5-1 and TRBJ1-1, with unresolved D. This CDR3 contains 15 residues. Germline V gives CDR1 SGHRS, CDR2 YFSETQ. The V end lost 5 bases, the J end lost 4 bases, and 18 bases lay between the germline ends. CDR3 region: CASSFGSRAGTEAFF. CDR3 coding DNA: TGCGCCAGCAGTTTCGGATCCCGGGCTGGCACTGAAGCTTTCTTT.

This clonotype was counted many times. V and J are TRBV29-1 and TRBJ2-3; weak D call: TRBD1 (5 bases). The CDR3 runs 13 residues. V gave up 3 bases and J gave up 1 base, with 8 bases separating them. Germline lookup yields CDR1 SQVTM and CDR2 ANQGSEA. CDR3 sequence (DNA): TGCAGCGTTGACCAAGGGGGCACAGATACGCAGTATTTT. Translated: CSVDQGGTDTQYF.

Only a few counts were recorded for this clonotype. CDR3 sequence reads: CASSPHGETQYF. For the CDR3, the DNA is TGTGCCAGCAGCCCCCACGGCGAGACCCAGTACTTC. V gene TRBV9 combines with J gene TRBJ2-5, with D unclear. There are 12 residues in the CDR3. V was shortened by 4 bases and J by 5 bases, with 9 bases between the two germline ends. The germline CDR1 and CDR2 sequences are SGDLS and YYNGEE.

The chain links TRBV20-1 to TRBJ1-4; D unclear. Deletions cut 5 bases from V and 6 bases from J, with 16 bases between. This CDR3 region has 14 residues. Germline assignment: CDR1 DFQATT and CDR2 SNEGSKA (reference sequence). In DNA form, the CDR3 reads TGCAGTGCTCCGTGGACGGTCCCCGATGAAAAACTGTTTTTT. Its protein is CSAPWTVPDEKLFF.

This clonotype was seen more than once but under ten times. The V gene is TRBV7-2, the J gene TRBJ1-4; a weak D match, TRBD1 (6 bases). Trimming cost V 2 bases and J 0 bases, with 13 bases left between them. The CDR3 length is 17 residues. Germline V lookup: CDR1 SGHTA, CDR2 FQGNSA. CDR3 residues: CASSLLGGRTTNEKLFF. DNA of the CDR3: TGTGCCAGCAGCTTATTGGGGGGGCGCACAACTAATGAAAAACTGTTTTTT.

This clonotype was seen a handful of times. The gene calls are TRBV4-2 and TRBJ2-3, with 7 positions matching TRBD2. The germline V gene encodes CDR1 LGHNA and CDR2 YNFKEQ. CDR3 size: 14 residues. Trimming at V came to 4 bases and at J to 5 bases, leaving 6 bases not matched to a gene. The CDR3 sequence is CASSPQRGEDTQYF. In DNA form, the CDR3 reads TGTGCCAGCAGCCCTCAACGGGGGGAAGATACGCAGTATTTT.

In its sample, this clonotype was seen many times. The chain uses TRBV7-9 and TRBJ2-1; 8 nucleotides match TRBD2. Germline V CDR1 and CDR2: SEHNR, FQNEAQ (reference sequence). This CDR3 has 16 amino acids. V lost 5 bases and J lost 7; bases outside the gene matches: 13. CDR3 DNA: TGTGCCAGCAGCCCCCTCGGGCGGGGGGCGGGTAATGAGCAGTTCTTC. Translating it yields CASSPLGRGAGNEQFF.

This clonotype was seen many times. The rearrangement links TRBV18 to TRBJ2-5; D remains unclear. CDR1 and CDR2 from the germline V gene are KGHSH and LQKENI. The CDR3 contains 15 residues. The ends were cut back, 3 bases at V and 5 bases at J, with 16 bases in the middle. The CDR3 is CASSPTTRVDETQYF. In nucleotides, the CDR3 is TGTGCCAGCTCACCTACGACGCGAGTGGACGAGACCCAGTACTTC.

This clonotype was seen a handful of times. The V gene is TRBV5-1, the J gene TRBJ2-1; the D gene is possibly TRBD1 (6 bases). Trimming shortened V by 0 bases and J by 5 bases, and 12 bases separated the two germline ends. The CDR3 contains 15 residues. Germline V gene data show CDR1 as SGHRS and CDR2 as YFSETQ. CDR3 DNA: TGCGCCAGCAGCTTGGGCCCGGACAGAAACAATGAGCAGTTCTTC. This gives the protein CASSLGPDRNNEQFF.

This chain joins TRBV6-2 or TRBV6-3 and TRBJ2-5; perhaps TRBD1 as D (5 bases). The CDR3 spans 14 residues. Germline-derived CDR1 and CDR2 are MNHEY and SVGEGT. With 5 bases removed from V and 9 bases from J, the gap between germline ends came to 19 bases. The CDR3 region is CASSPLSTEQAQYF. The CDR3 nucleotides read TGTGCCAGCAGTCCTCTGTCGACTGAACAGGCCCAGTACTTC.

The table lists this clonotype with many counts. The CDR3 sequence: CASSAVLAGGTDTQYF. The DNA of the CDR3 is TGTGCCAGCAGCGCCGTCCTAGCGGGGGGCACAGATACGCAGTATTTT. The chain links TRBV9 to TRBJ2-3; 10 positions agree with TRBD2. CDR1 and CDR2 (germline): SGDLS, YYNGEE. CDR3 size: 16 residues. V shed 3 bases and J 1 base; nucleotides not matched to a gene: 5.

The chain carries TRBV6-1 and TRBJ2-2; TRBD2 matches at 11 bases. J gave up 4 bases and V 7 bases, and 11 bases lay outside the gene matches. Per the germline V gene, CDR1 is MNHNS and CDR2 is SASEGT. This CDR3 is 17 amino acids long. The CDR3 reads CASKGAGLAAGTGELFF. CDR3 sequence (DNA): TGTGCCAGCAAGGGGGCGGGACTAGCGGCGGGCACCGGGGAGCTGTTTTTT.

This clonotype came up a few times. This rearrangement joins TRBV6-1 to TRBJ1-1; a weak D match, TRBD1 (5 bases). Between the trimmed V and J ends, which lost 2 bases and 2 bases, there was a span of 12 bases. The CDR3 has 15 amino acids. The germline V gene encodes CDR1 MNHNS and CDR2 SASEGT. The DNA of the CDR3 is TGTGCCAGCAGTGAACGGGGACGGGGCAACACTGAAGCTTTCTTT. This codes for CASSERGRGNTEAFF.

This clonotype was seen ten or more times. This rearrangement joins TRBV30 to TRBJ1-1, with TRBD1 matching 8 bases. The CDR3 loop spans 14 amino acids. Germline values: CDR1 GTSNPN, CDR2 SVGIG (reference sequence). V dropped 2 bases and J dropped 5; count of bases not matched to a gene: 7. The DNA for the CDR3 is TGTGCCTGGAGTCGTACAGGGGGACGGACTGAAGCTTTCTTT. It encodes CAWSRTGGRTEAFF.

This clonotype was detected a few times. CDR3 residues: CAWRAPTGWVFF. In DNA form, the CDR3 reads TGTGCCTGGAGGGCCCCCACAGGTTGGGTGTTTTTT. This rearrangement joins TRBV30 to TRBJ1-4, with D possibly being TRBD1 (5 bases). Deletions cut 3 bases from V and 15 bases from J, with 17 bases between. The germline gives CDR1 GTSNPN, CDR2 SVGIG (reference sequence). This CDR3 contains 12 residues.

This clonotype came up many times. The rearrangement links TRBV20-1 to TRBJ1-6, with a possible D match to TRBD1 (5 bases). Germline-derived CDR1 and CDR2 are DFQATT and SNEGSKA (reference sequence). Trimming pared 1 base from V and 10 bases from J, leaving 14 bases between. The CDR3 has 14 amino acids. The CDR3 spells CSARVGRERSPLHF. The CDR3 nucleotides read TGCAGTGCTAGAGTAGGCAGGGAGAGGTCACCCCTCCACTTT.

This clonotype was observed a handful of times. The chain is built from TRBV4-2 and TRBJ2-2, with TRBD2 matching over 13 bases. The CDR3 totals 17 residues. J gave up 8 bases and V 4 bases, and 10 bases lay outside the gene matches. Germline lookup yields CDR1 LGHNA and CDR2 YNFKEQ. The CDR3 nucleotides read TGTGCCAGCAGCCTGGGGACTAGCGGGGCCCTTTCTGGGGAGCTGTTTTTT. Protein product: CASSLGTSGALSGELFF.

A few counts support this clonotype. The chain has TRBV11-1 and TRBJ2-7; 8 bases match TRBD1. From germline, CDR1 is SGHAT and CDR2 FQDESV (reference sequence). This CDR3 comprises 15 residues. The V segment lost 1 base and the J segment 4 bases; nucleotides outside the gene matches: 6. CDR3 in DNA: TGTGCCAGCAGCTTAGGAGGTCGGACAGGGTACGAGCAGTACTTC. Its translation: CASSLGGRTGYEQYF.